This TCR beta chain is drawn from a study of OX40 agonist ivuxolimab in advanced cancers. General study findings and limits: The study found that CD8+ T cells averaged more expanded clones than CD4+. In the 0.1 to 3.0 mg/kg range, CD4+ and CD8+ blood T cells had expanded clonally by week 6.

Assay: immunoSEQ multiplex PCR; the TCRdb copy retains only in-frame clones and omits some. The profile shows about 14,000 clones, over 75% of them singletons. Prior autoimmune disease or systemic immunosuppression barred patients. This CDR3 spans 19 amino acids. A note on this clone: The target antigen is unknown.

The V gene is TRBV21-1, the J gene TRBJ1-2; TRBD1 is the table's D call and was not checked against the DNA. TRBV21-1 is given as a pseudogene. This sequence originates from an adult with an advanced solid tumor such as melanoma, head and neck, liver or kidney cancer. The input for sequencing was CD4+ or CD8+ T cells sorted from blood, taken in a trial of the OX40 agonist ivuxolimab. CDR3 residues: CASSKISDRRGQGSCGYTF. In DNA form, the CDR3 reads TGTGCCAGCAGCAAAATCTCTGATAGGAGGGGACAGGGATCATGTGGCTACACCTTC.